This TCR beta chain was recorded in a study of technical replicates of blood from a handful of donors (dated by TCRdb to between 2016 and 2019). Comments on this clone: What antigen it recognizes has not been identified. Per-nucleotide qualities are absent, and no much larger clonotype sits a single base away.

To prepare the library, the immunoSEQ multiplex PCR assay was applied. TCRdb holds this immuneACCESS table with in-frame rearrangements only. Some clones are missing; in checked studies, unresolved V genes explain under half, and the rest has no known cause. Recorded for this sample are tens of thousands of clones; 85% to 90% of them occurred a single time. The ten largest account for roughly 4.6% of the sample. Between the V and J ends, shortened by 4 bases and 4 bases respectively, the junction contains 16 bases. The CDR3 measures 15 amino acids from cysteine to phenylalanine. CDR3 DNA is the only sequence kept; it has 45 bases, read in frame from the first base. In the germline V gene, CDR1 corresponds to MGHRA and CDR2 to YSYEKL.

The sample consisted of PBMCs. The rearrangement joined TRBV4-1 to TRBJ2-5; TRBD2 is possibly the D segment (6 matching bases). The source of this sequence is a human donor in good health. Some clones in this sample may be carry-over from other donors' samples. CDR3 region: CASSPPGRGSETQYF. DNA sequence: TGCGCCAGCAGCCCCCCGGGGCGGGGCTCAGAGACCCAGTACTTC.